What follows is one T cell receptor (beta chain) and its context. The data were obtained in a study of cytomegalovirus exposure and HLA in healthy donors. 13 Jbeta primers and 60 Vbeta primers were used for the PCR. Some clones are missing from TCRdb's copy, which holds only in-frame ones; the method was immunoSEQ multiplex PCR. The sample has roughly 180,000 clones, approximately 81% seen once. The CDR3 spans 15 residues. V shed 0 bases and J shed 1 base, with 12 bases lying between them. Germline CDR1 reads GTSNPN; CDR2 reads SVGIG (reference sequence). This clonotype was sampled from a young woman in good health and CMV-seronegative. Material: PBMCs. The chain carries TRBV30 and TRBJ1-2, with D unresolved. CDR3 DNA: TGTGCCTGGAGTGTCTCCTTAGAGGGTAACTATGGCTACACCTTC. Its translation: CAWSVSLEGNYGYTF.